This T cell receptor (beta chain) came from a study of blood T cells in healthy people across ages. The CDR3 has 13 residues. The V and J ends lost 7 bases and 6 bases respectively, with 12 bases between them. Germline V gene data show CDR1 as SNHLY and CDR2 as FYNNEI. Using a J-beta primer mix together with a sample-barcoded 5' primer, a second PCR was run for roughly 6 to 12 cycles. Using its own MiXCR run on the 5' RACE reads, TCRdb lists one record per CDR3 protein. The sample lists about 900,000 distinct CDR3 sequences; approximately 65% were seen once. Material for sequencing was blood. The gene calls are TRBV2 and TRBJ1-4, with a weak D call TRBD1 (5 bases). This TCR came from a man aged 25-45 years in good health. This chain's CDR3 is CASIGGGDEKLFF. As DNA, the CDR3 is TGTGCCAGCATCGGGGGAGGCGATGAAAAACTGTTTTTT.